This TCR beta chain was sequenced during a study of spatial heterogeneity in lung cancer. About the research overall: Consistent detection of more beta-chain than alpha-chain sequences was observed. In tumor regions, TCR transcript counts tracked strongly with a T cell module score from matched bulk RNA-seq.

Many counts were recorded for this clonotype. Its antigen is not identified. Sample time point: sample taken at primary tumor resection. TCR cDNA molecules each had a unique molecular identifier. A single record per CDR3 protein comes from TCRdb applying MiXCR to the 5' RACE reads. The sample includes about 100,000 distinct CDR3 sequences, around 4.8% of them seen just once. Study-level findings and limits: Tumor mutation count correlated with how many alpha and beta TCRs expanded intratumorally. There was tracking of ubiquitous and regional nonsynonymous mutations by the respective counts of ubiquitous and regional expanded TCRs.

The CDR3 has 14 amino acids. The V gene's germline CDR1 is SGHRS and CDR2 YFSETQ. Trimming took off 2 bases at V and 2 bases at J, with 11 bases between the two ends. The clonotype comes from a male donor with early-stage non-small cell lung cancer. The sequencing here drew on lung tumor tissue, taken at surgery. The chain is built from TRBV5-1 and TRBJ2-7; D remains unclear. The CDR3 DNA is TGCGCCAGCAGCTTCGGGCCAGATACCTACGAGCAGTACTTC. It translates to CASSFGPDTYEQYF.